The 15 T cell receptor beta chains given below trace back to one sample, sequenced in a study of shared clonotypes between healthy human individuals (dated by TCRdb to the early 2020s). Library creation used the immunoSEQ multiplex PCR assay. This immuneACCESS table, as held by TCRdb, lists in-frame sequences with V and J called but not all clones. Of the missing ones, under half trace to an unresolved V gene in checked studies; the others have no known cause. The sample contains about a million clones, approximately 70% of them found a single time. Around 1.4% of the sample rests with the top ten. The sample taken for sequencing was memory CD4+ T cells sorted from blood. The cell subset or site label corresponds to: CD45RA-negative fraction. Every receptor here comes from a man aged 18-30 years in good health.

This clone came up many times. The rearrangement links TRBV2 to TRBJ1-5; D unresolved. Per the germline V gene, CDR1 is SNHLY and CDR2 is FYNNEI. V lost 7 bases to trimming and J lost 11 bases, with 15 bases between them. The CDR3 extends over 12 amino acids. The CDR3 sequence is CASTGRVGSQHF. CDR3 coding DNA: TGTGCCAGCACTGGGAGAGTAGGGTCCCAGCATTTT.

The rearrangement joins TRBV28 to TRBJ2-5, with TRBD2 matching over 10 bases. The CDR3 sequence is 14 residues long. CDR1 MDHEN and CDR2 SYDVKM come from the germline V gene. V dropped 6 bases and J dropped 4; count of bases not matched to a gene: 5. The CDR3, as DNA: TGTGCCAGCAGCTCCCCTAGCGGGGGAGAGACCCAGTACTTC. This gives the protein CASSSPSGGETQYF.

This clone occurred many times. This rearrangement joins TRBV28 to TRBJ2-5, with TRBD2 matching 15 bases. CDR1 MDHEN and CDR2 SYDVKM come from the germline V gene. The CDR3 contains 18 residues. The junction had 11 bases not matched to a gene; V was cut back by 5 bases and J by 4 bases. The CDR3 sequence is CASSRSGLAGGQRETQYF. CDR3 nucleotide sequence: TGTGCCAGCAGTAGATCCGGACTAGCGGGGGGGCAGCGAGAGACCCAGTACTTC.

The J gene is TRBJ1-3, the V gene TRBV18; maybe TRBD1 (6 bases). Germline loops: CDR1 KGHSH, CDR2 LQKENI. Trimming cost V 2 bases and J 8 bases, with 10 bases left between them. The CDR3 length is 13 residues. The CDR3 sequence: CASSPTGWDTIYF. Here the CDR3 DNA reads TGTGCCAGCTCACCAACAGGGTGGGACACCATATATTTT.

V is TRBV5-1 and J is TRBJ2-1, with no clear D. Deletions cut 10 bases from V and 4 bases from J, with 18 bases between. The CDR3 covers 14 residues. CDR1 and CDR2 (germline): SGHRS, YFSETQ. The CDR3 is CACGVDGAYNEQFF. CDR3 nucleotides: TGCGCCTGCGGCGTGGACGGAGCTTACAATGAGCAGTTCTTC.

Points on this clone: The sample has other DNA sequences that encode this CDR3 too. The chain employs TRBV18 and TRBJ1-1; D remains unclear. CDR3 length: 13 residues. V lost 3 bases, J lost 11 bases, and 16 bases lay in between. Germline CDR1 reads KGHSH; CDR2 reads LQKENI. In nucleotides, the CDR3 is TGTGCCAGCTCACCCTCGGATACTCGGTCGGCTTTCTTT. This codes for CASSPSDTRSAFF.

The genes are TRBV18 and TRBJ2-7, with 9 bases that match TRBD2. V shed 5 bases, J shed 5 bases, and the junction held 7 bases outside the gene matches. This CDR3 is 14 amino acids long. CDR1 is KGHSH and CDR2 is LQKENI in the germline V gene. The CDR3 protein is CASSKTSGGDEQYF. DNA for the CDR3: TGTGCCAGCTCAAAGACTAGCGGTGGGGACGAGCAGTACTTC. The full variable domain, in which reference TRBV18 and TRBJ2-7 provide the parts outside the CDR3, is NAGVMQNPRHLVRRRGQEARLRCSPMKGHSHVYWYRQLPEEGLKFMVYLQKENIIDESGMPKERFSAEFPKEGPSILRIQQVVRGDSAAYFCASSKTSGGDEQYFGPGTRLTVT.

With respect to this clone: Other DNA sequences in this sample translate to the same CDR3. As DNA, the CDR3 is TGTGCCAGCTCAAGGTACCAAGAGACCCAGTACTTC. Protein sequence: CASSRYQETQYF. The rearrangement uses TRBV18 and TRBJ2-5; D uncertain. Trimming stripped 5 bases from V and 0 bases from J, with 4 bases between. Germline V CDR1 and CDR2: KGHSH, LQKENI. The CDR3 has 12 amino acids.

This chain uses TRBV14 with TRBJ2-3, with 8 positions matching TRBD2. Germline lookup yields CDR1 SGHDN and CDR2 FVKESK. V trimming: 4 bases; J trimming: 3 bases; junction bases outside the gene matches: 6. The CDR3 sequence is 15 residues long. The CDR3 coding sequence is TGTGCCAGCAGCCGGGGTAGCGGGGTGACAGATACGCAGTATTTT. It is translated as CASSRGSGVTDTQYF. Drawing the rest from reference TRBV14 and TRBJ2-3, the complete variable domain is EAGVTQFPSHSVIEKGQTVTLRCDPISGHDNLYWYRRVMGKEIKFLLHFVKESKQDESGMPNNRFLAERTGGTYSTLKVQPAELEDSGVYFCASSRGSGVTDTQYFGPGTRLTVL.

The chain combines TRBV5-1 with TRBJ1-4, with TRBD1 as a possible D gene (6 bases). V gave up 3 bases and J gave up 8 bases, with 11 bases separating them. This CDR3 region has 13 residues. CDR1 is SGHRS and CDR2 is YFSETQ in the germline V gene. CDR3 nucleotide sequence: TGCGCCAGCAGCTCGCCAGGGGTGGAAAAACTGTTTTTT. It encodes CASSSPGVEKLFF.

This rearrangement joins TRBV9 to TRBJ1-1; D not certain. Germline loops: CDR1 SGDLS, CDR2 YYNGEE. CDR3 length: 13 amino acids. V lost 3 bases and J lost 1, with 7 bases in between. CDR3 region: CASSARQNTEAFF. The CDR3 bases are TGTGCCAGCAGCGCCCGACAGAACACTGAAGCTTTCTTT.

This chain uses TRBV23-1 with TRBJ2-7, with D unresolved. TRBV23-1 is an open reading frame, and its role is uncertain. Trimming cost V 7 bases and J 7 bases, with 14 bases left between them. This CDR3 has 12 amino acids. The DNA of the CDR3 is TGCGCCAGCATGGAGCGTTGCAGGGAGCAGTACTTC. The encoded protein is CASMERCREQYF.

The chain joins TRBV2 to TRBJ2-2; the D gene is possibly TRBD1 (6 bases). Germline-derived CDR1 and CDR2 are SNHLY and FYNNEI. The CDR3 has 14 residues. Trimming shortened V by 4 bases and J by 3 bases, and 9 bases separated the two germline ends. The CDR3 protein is CASSAQGYTGELFF. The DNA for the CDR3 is TGTGCCAGCAGTGCACAGGGTTACACCGGGGAGCTGTTTTTT.

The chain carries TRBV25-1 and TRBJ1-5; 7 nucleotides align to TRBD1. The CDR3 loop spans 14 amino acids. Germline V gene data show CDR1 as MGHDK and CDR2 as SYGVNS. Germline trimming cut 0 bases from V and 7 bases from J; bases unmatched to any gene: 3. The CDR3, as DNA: TGTGCCAGCAGTGAATACCGGGACAGCCAGCCCCAGCATTTT. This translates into CASSEYRDSQPQHF.

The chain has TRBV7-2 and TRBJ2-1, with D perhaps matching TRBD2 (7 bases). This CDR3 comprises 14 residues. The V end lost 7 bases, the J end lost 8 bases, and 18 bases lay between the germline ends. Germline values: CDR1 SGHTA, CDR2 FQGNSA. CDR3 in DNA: TGTGCCAGCACTGCCGGTCGGGGGGCGGATGAGCAGTTCTTC. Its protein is CASTAGRGADEQFF.